What follows is one T cell receptor beta chain and its context. The target antigen is unknown. TCRdb redid the calling of the 5' RACE reads with MiXCR, one entry per CDR3 protein. The table shows some 320,000 distinct CDR3 sequences, with 15% to 20% occurring only once. This sample is part of a study of T-cell memory formation after mild COVID-19. Points from the study as a whole: Chiefly within CM and EM were the contracting CD4+ clones; CD8+ ones were within EMRA. Researchers found some responding clones in pre-infection memory, a sign that cross-reactive memory joined. CD4/CD8 balance characterized clones contracting day 15 to 85, and CD4+ skew characterized later expanders.

The CDR3 sequence is 12 residues long. The germline CDR1 and CDR2 sequences are ENHRY and SYGVKD. V was pared by 6 bases and J by 6 bases, with 0 bases of the junction left unmatched. The chain combines TRBV10-3 with TRBJ2-7; 12 positions match TRBD1. The sequence came from a man in his late teens or twenties who had mild COVID-19 (a few samples of this study predate the infection). Cell type and time point are not known. Sequences were obtained from PBMCs or a T cell subset sorted from them (not recorded which). The CDR3 bases are TGTGCCATCAGGGGACAGGGGGCCGAGCAGTACTTC. Translation gives CAIRGQGAEQYF.